This passage covers 21 T cell receptor beta chains from one sample sequenced in a study of blood T cell repertoires in COVID-19. Libraries were prepared by immunoSEQ multiplex PCR; TCRdb keeps only in-frame clonotypes and omits some of them. The sample contains some 200,000 clones, around three quarters of which appear only once. The sample consisted of peripheral blood. The receptors here all came from a woman in her 70s with acute or convalescent COVID-19.

This sequence joins TRBV3-1 (or the pseudogene TRBV3-2) and TRBJ2-5, with 8 bases fitting TRBD2. V dropped 3 bases and J dropped 4; count of bases not matched to a gene: 10. Germline V gene lookup returns CDR1 LGHDT and CDR2 YNNKEL (reference sequence). This CDR3 spans 16 amino acids. The CDR3 is CASSQRGLERGETQYF. The CDR3, as DNA: TGTGCCAGCAGCCAGAGGGGACTAGAAAGGGGAGAGACCCAGTACTTC.

This clone was seen a single time. The rearrangement uses TRBV6-5 and TRBJ2-7; D gene ambiguous. This CDR3 spans 12 amino acids. Trimming pared 4 bases from V and 6 bases from J, leaving 10 bases between. Per the germline V gene, CDR1 is MNHEY and CDR2 is SVGAGI. In DNA form, the CDR3 reads TGTGCCAGCAGTTTGAGTCTTAGCGAGCAGTACTTC. This codes for CASSLSLSEQYF.

The chain is built from TRBV15 and TRBJ2-3; D not resolved. CDR3 length: 11 residues. V was pared by 8 bases and J by 6 bases, with 9 bases between. Germline V gene data show CDR1 as LNHNV and CDR2 as YYDKDF (reference sequence). The CDR3 sequence is CATRRSDTQYF. CDR3 DNA sequence: TGTGCCACCCGACGGAGTGATACGCAGTATTTT.

The chain carries TRBV7-8 and TRBJ1-2, with a weak D call TRBD1 (5 bases). The CDR3 length is 15 residues. Germline V gene data show CDR1 as SGHVS and CDR2 as FQNEAQ. V dropped 5 bases and J dropped 2 bases, with 15 bases sitting between them. The CDR3, as DNA: TGTGCCAGCAGCACACCCTTCGACAGCAACTATGGCTACACCTTC. Translation gives CASSTPFDSNYGYTF.

The CDR3 DNA follows: TGCGCCAGCAGCTTGGCCGCTAGCGGGAGTGACGAGCAGTACTTC. This gives the protein CASSLAASGSDEQYF. The chain has TRBV5-1 and TRBJ2-7, with TRBD2 identical over 10 bases. The V segment lost 0 bases and the J segment 5 bases; nucleotides outside the gene matches: 5. This CDR3 is 15 amino acids long. The germline V gene encodes CDR1 SGHRS and CDR2 YFSETQ. Together with reference TRBV5-1 and TRBJ2-7, the CDR3 gives the full variable domain: KAGVTQTPRYLIKTRGQQVTLSCSPISGHRSVSWYQQTPGQGLQFLFEYFSETQRNKGNFPGRFSGRQFSNSRSEMNVSTLELGDSALYLCASSLAASGSDEQYFGPGTRLTVT.

The chain carries TRBV29-1 and TRBJ1-2; D gene unclear. The ends were cut back, 8 bases at V and 6 bases at J, with 19 bases in the middle. Germline V lookup: CDR1 SQVTM, CDR2 ANQGSEA. The length of the CDR3 is 13 residues. Here the CDR3 reads CSTSGGLIDGYTF. DNA of the CDR3: TGCAGCACCTCCGGTGGGCTTATCGATGGCTACACCTTC.

The CDR3 sequence: CASSADRGPEAFF. CDR3 in DNA: TGTGCCAGCAGCGCGGACAGGGGCCCTGAAGCTTTCTTT. The chain couples TRBV11-1 to TRBJ1-1; 9 nucleotides agree with TRBD1. CDR3 length: 13 residues. From germline, CDR1 is SGHAT and CDR2 FQDESV (reference sequence). J was trimmed by 6 bases and V by 5 bases; bases with no gene match: 4. The full variable domain, completed using reference TRBV11-1 and TRBJ1-1, is EAEVAQSPRYKITEKSQAVAFWCDPISGHATLYWYRQILGQGPELLVQFQDESVVDDSQLPKDRFSAERLKGVDSTLKIQPAELGDSAMYLCASSADRGPEAFFGQGTRLTVV.

This clone came up a few times. This sequence joins TRBV10-3 and TRBJ2-5; 11 nucleotides agree with TRBD2. From germline, CDR1 is ENHRY and CDR2 SYGVKD. V was pared by 6 bases and J by 5 bases, with 5 bases of the junction left unmatched. This CDR3 has 14 amino acids. In DNA, the CDR3 is TGTGCCATCAGAGATAGCGGGAGGGAGGAGACCCAGTACTTC. This gives the protein CAIRDSGREETQYF.

This chain uses TRBV7-3 with TRBJ2-2, with D possibly TRBD1 on 5 matching bases. The germline V and J ends were trimmed by 0 bases and 1 base, with 9 bases remaining between them. The CDR3 sequence is 16 residues long. Germline CDR1 SGHTA, CDR2 FQGTGA. As DNA, the CDR3 is TGTGCCAGCAGCTTAACTGCAGGGCAGAACACCGGGGAGCTGTTTTTT. Its protein is CASSLTAGQNTGELFF.

The chain carries TRBV10-3 and TRBJ1-5; 7 positions match TRBD1. V lost 3 bases, J lost 0 bases, and 14 bases stayed unmatched. CDR3 length equals 19 residues. Germline V gene lookup returns CDR1 ENHRY and CDR2 SYGVKD. This chain's CDR3 is CAISERDSLFGNSNQPQHF. CDR3 bases: TGTGCCATCAGTGAAAGGGACAGCTTATTTGGCAATAGCAATCAGCCCCAGCATTTT.

V usage is TRBV4-2 and J usage is TRBJ2-2, with D possibly TRBD2 on 6 matching bases. The CDR3 contains 14 residues. V was shortened by 6 bases and J by 4 bases, with 12 bases between the two germline ends. Per the germline V gene, CDR1 is LGHNA and CDR2 is YNFKEQ. The CDR3 protein is CASRWAGTTGELFF. The CDR3 nucleotides read TGTGCCAGCAGGTGGGCGGGGACCACCGGGGAGCTGTTTTTT.

V and J are TRBV29-1 and TRBJ2-7; 7 bases agree with TRBD1. The CDR3 is 14 residues long. V dropped 4 bases and J dropped 2; count of bases not matched to a gene: 8. The germline V gene encodes CDR1 SQVTM and CDR2 ANQGSEA. The CDR3 reads CSVALQGSTYEQYF. DNA of the CDR3: TGCAGCGTTGCCCTACAGGGGTCCACCTACGAGCAGTACTTC.

The CDR3 DNA sequence: TGTGCCAGCAGCCTCTGGACAGGAGGGTTAGGAGAGACCCAGTACTTC. This translates into CASSLWTGGLGETQYF. The chain has TRBV5-6 and TRBJ2-5, with a weak D call TRBD1 (7 bases). This CDR3 spans 16 amino acids. Germline lookup yields CDR1 SGHDT and CDR2 YYEEEE. Trimming left V 4 bases short and J 4 bases short, with 20 bases between. Full variable domain (outside the CDR3, taken from reference TRBV5-6 and TRBJ2-5): DAGVTQSPTHLIKTRGQQVTLRCSPKSGHDTVSWYQQALGQGPQFIFQYYEEEERQRGNFPDRFSGHQFPNYSSELNVNALLLGDSALYLCASSLWTGGLGETQYFGPGTRLLVL.

The J gene is TRBJ1-5, the V gene TRBV20-1, with D perhaps matching TRBD1 (5 bases). Trimming removed 3 bases from V and 1 base from J, with 10 bases in between. The CDR3 consists of 14 residues. The germline gives CDR1 DFQATT, CDR2 SNEGSKA (reference sequence). The CDR3 nucleotides read TGCAGTGCTAGTGACAGACAAAGCAATCAGCCCCAGCATTTT. It translates to CSASDRQSNQPQHF.

V gene TRBV5-1 combines with J gene TRBJ1-1, with a possible D match to TRBD1 (5 bases). Germline CDR1 and CDR2: SGHRS and YFSETQ. The CDR3 totals 16 residues. Trimming removed 3 bases at V and 4 bases at J, with 19 bases between. CDR3 residues: CASSSAVAGRGTEAFF. CDR3 sequence (DNA): TGCGCCAGCAGCTCTGCGGTGGCGGGACGGGGCACTGAAGCTTTCTTT.

The rearrangement joins TRBV1 to TRBJ2-3; the table's D call, TRBD2, has no DNA check behind it. TRBV1 is classified as a pseudogene. The CDR3 totals 15 residues. This CDR3 reads CTSSQPAGGGNTQYF. CDR3 coding DNA: TGCACCAGCAGCCAGCCAGCGGGAGGAGGGAATACGCAGTATTTT.

This clone has just a few counts. This chain connects TRBV6-6 to TRBJ2-1; D may be TRBD2 (5 bases). V lost 7 bases and J 1 base, leaving 14 bases between the germline ends. Germline assignment: CDR1 MNHNY and CDR2 SVGAGI (reference sequence). The CDR3 is 15 amino acids. In nucleotides, the CDR3 is TGTGCCAGCATTCCCAGCGGAGGTTCCTACAATGAGCAGTTCTTC. This codes for CASIPSGGSYNEQFF.

CDR3 nucleotide sequence: TGTGCCAGCATCGTGACAGGGCATGAGCAGTTCTTC. Its protein is CASIVTGHEQFF. This rearrangement joins TRBV2 to TRBJ2-1, with 7 bases that match TRBD1. This CDR3 is built from 12 residues. V lost 7 bases to trimming and J lost 8 bases; unmatched junction nucleotides: 5. Germline V gives CDR1 SNHLY, CDR2 FYNNEI. The full variable domain, its missing parts supplied by reference TRBV2 and TRBJ2-1, is EPEVTQTPSHQVTQMGQEVILRCVPISNHLYFYWYRQILGQKVEFLVSFYNNEISEKSEIFDDQFSVERPDGSNFTLKIRSTKLEDSAMYFCASIVTGHEQFFGPGTRLTVL.

This sequence joins TRBV10-2 and TRBJ1-4, with 9 bases aligning to TRBD1. Germline trimming cut 7 bases from V and 7 bases from J; bases unmatched to any gene: 7. The CDR3 runs 14 residues. The V gene's germline CDR1 is WSHSY and CDR2 SAAADI. CDR3: CASNPTGGGEKLFF. CDR3 sequence (DNA): TGCGCCAGCAACCCCACAGGGGGCGGTGAAAAACTGTTTTTT.

The V and J genes are TRBV11-2 and TRBJ2-7; D possibly corresponds to TRBD1 (6 bases). Between the trimmed V and J ends, which lost 6 bases and 1 base, there was a span of 19 bases. This CDR3 contains 16 residues. The germline V gene has CDR1 SGHAT and CDR2 FQNNGV. The chain's CDR3 is CASSQTPGTPSYEQYF. The CDR3 DNA reads TGTGCCAGCAGTCAAACCCCAGGGACACCTTCCTACGAGCAGTACTTC.

The chain combines TRBV3-1 (or the pseudogene TRBV3-2) with TRBJ2-5; possible D gene TRBD2, 5 bases. V shed 4 bases and J shed 5 bases, with 14 bases lying between them. Germline CDR1 LGHDT, CDR2 YNNKEL (reference sequence). There are 14 residues in the CDR3. This chain's CDR3 is CASSPVRGDETQYF. The CDR3 DNA is TGTGCCAGCAGCCCAGTCCGGGGTGACGAGACCCAGTACTTC.